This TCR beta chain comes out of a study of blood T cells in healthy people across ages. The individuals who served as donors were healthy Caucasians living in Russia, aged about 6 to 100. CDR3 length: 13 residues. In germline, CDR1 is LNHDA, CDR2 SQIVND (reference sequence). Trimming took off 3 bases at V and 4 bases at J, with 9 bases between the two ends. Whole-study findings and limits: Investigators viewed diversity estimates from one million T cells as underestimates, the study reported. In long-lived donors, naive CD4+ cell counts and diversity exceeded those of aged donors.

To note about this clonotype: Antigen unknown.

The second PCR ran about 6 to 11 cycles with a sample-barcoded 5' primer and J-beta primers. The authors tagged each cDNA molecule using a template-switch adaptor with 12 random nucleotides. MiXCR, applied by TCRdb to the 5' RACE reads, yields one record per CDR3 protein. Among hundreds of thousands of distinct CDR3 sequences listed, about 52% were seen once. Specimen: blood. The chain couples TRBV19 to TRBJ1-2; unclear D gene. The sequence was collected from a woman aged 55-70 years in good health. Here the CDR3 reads CASSISGFYGYTF. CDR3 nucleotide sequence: TGTGCCAGTAGTATTTCCGGATTCTATGGCTACACCTTC.